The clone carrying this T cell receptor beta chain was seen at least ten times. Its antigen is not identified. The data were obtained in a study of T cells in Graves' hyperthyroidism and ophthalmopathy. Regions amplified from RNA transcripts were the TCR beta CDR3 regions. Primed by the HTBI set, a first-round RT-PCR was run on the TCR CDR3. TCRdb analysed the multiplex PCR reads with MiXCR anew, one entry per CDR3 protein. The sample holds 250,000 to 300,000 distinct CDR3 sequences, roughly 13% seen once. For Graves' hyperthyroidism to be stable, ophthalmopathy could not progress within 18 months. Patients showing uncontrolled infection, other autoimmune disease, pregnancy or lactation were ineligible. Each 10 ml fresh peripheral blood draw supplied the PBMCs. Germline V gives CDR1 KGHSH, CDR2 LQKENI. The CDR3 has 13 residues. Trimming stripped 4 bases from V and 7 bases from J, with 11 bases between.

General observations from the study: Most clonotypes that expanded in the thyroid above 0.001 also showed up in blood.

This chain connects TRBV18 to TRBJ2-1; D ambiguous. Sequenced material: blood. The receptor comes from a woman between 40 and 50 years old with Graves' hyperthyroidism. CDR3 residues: CASSLFRLNEQFF. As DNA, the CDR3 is TGTGCCAGCTCACTTTTCAGACTGAATGAGCAGTTCTTC.